These 3 T cell receptor beta chains were sequenced from one sample in a study of regulatory T cells in long-lasting Graves disease. Construction of TCR beta libraries relied on iRepertoire HTBI primers and on Arm-PCR targeting CDR3 regions. One entry per CDR3 protein results from TCRdb running MiXCR on the multiplex PCR reads. The table records roughly 400,000 distinct CDR3 sequences, around 23% of them present only once. Time point reported: persistent/refractory GD, antithyroid drugs over 5 years with positive TRAb. Scientists built the TCR library using RNA that was extracted from PBMCs. This specimen consisted of peripheral blood mononuclear cells (PBMCs), obtained when the disease was refractory, from a patient treated with antithyroid drugs. All receptors derive from a female donor with Graves disease.

The chain uses TRBV3-1 and TRBJ1-5; perhaps TRBD1 as D (5 bases). CDR1 LGHDT and CDR2 YNNKEL come from the germline V gene (reference sequence). Between the trimmed V and J ends, which lost 2 bases and 2 bases, there was a span of 13 bases. There are 16 residues in the CDR3. The CDR3 DNA is TGTGCCAGCAGCCAAAGTGGGGGTAGGGGCAATCAGCCCCAGCATTTT. Protein: CASSQSGGRGNQPQHF.

This clonotype was detected only a few times. The DNA of the CDR3 is TGTGCCAGCTCACAGGGGACCCTAAGGATGAACACTGAAGCTTTCTTT. It yields the protein CASSQGTLRMNTEAFF. This chain links TRBV18 with TRBJ1-1, with D possibly TRBD1 on 5 matching bases. CDR1 and CDR2 from the germline V gene are KGHSH and LQKENI. CDR3 length equals 16 residues. Trimming took off 4 bases at V and 0 bases at J, with 15 bases between the two ends.

This clonotype came up many times. The chain couples TRBV30 to TRBJ2-7, with D possibly being TRBD1 (6 bases). Trimming removed 7 bases at V and 1 base at J, with 11 bases between. Germline values: CDR1 GTSNPN, CDR2 SVGIG (reference sequence). CDR3 length equals 12 residues. CDR3 loop: CALNRDSYEQYF. The CDR3 nucleotides read TGTGCCTTGAACAGGGATTCCTACGAGCAGTACTTC.